Listed here are 14 T cell receptor beta chains from one sample, sequenced in a study of T-cell memory formation after mild COVID-19 listed by TCRdb under 2021. The library was prepared using 5' RACE. The sequencer was an Illumina NovaSeq 6000. TCRdb applied fastp at Q25 and MiXCR to the public reads, then kept only in-frame beta chains. One record per CDR3 amino acid sequence lists the most common genes and DNA. For this sample there are some 160,000 distinct CDR3 sequences; roughly a third appear just once. The leading ten clones occupy approximately 12% of the sample. Sequenced: PBMCs or a T cell subset sorted from them (not recorded which). These receptors originate from an adult woman who had mild COVID-19 (a few samples of this study predate the infection). The sample titles of this study are shuffled in the database, so cell type and time point are left out; the donor was told from shared clones.

V usage is TRBV7-2 and J usage is TRBJ2-7; tentatively, D is TRBD2 (6 bases). The V end was cut by 6 bases, the J end by 2 bases, with 14 bases between. This CDR3 spans 14 amino acids. The germline CDR1 and CDR2 sequences are SGHTA and FQGNSA. In nucleotides, the CDR3 is TGTGCCAGCAGACCCAGCGGGCCAGCCTACGAGCAGTACTTC. This gives the protein CASRPSGPAYEQYF.

The table lists this clonotype with a few counts. The rearrangement links TRBV4-1 to TRBJ2-2; tentatively, D is TRBD2 (6 bases). CDR3 length: 15 residues. CDR1 MGHRA and CDR2 YSYEKL come from the germline V gene. Between the trimmed V and J ends, which lost 1 base and 3 bases, there was a span of 9 bases. The CDR3 region is CASSQGWGDTGELFF. Here the CDR3 DNA reads TGCGCCAGCAGCCAAGGGTGGGGGGACACCGGGGAGCTGTTTTTT.

This clonotype occurred once. For the CDR3, the DNA is TGTGCCAGCAGTTTGGATCAGGGGGTGGGCTATGGCTACACCTTC. Encoded protein: CASSLDQGVGYGYTF. The chain joins TRBV12-3 or TRBV12-4 to TRBJ1-2; 7 bases map to TRBD1. CDR3 size: 15 residues. The J segment lost 4 bases and the V segment lost 3 bases, leaving 8 bases of the junction unmatched.

V is TRBV27 and J is TRBJ2-7; no clear D gene. This CDR3 contains 13 residues. Germline V gene sequence: CDR1 MNHEY, CDR2 SMNVEV (reference sequence). The V end was cut by 0 bases, the J end by 3 bases, with 6 bases between. The CDR3, as DNA: TGTGCCAGCAGTTTATCGTTCAGCTACGAGCAGTACTTC. This sequence encodes CASSLSFSYEQYF.

This clonotype occurred a few times. The chain recombines TRBV7-2 with TRBJ1-5; D remains unclear. Germline V gene data show CDR1 as SGHTA and CDR2 as FQGNSA. This CDR3 has 14 amino acids. V lost 2 bases to trimming and J lost 3 bases, with 8 bases between them. The CDR3 coding sequence is TGTGCCAGCAGCTTAAAGGCAGACAATCAGCCCCAGCATTTT. It yields the protein CASSLKADNQPQHF.

The rearrangement uses TRBV7-8 and TRBJ2-6; tentative D call: TRBD1 (6 bases). The CDR3 covers 15 residues. Germline CDR1 SGHVS, CDR2 FQNEAQ. Trimming stripped 5 bases from V and 0 bases from J, with 8 bases between. CDR3 coding DNA: TGTGCCAGCAGCCCCAGGGGCTCTGGGGCCAACGTCCTGACTTTC. Amino acids: CASSPRGSGANVLTF. The variable domain in full, completed from reference TRBV7-8 and TRBJ2-6, reads GAGVSQSPRYKVAKRGQDVALRCDPISGHVSLFWYQQALGQGPEFLTYFQNEAQLDKSGLPSDRFFAERPEGSVSTLKIQRTQQEDSAVYLCASSPRGSGANVLTFGAGSRLTVL.

This clonotype was seen a few times. The chain has TRBV15 and TRBJ1-4, with 9 positions matching TRBD1. The CDR3 consists of 14 residues. From germline, CDR1 is LNHNV and CDR2 YYDKDF (reference sequence). J gave up 8 bases and V 4 bases, and 5 bases lay outside the gene matches. CDR3: CATSKGQGGEKLFF. The DNA for the CDR3 is TGTGCCACCAGCAAGGGACAGGGAGGGGAAAAACTGTTTTTT.

V gene TRBV19 combines with J gene TRBJ2-2; D is unclear. Germline-derived CDR1 and CDR2 are LNHDA and SQIVND (reference sequence). Between the trimmed V and J ends, which lost 5 bases and 5 bases, there was a span of 12 bases. This CDR3 spans 14 amino acids. The CDR3 protein is CASSSWGKTGELFF. CDR3 in DNA: TGTGCCAGTAGTTCGTGGGGTAAGACCGGGGAGCTGTTTTTT.

The chain employs TRBV5-1 and TRBJ2-7; 8 bases map to TRBD2. The CDR3 is made up of 15 amino acids. CDR1 SGHRS and CDR2 YFSETQ come from the germline V gene. The V segment lost 0 bases and the J segment 6 bases; nucleotides outside the gene matches: 8. The CDR3, as DNA: TGCGCCAGCAGCTTGGGACCGGGACTAGAGGTCGAGCAGTACTTC. Its translation: CASSLGPGLEVEQYF.

V gene TRBV7-8 combines with J gene TRBJ2-5; 10 positions match TRBD1. Germline V gene lookup returns CDR1 SGHVS and CDR2 FQNEAQ. The V gene end was trimmed by 1 base and the J gene end by 4 bases; junction bases not matched to a gene: 3. The CDR3 runs 15 residues. The CDR3 spells CASSLVWDRGETQYF. DNA for the CDR3: TGTGCCAGCAGCTTAGTGTGGGACAGGGGAGAGACCCAGTACTTC. Full variable domain (outside the CDR3, taken from reference TRBV7-8 and TRBJ2-5): GAGVSQSPRYKVAKRGQDVALRCDPISGHVSLFWYQQALGQGPEFLTYFQNEAQLDKSGLPSDRFFAERPEGSVSTLKIQRTQQEDSAVYLCASSLVWDRGETQYFGPGTRLLVL.

This clonotype has only a few counts. This sequence joins TRBV12-3 or TRBV12-4 and TRBJ2-7; 7 bases are a match to TRBD2. This CDR3 is built from 13 residues. Unmatched junction bases numbered 7, after V lost 6 bases and J lost 5 bases. The CDR3 nucleotides are TGTGCCAGCAGCCTCGGGGGGACCGACGAGCAGTACTTC. Translated: CASSLGGTDEQYF.

This clonotype showed up just a few times. V gene TRBV7-9 combines with J gene TRBJ2-1, with 7 positions matching TRBD2. The CDR3 length is 16 residues. J was trimmed by 3 bases and V by 6 bases; bases with no gene match: 11. Germline V gene sequence: CDR1 SEHNR, CDR2 FQNEAQ (reference sequence). The CDR3 DNA reads TGTGCCAGCAGAGAGACTGGACTAGAGGGCTACAATGAGCAGTTCTTC. Its protein is CASRETGLEGYNEQFF.

The chain couples TRBV7-8 to TRBJ2-7; 8 bases match TRBD2. The CDR3 length is 15 residues. Germline trimming cut 0 bases from V and 3 bases from J; bases unmatched to any gene: 4. Germline V gives CDR1 SGHVS, CDR2 FQNEAQ. CDR3 sequence reads: CASSLAAGAHYEQYF. The CDR3, as DNA: TGTGCCAGCAGCTTAGCAGCGGGGGCTCACTACGAGCAGTACTTC.

The V and J genes are TRBV15 and TRBJ1-1, with D uncertain. In germline, CDR1 is LNHNV, CDR2 YYDKDF (reference sequence). This CDR3 region has 19 residues. Trimming took off 2 bases at V and 1 base at J, with 23 bases between the two ends. CDR3 sequence (DNA): TGTGCCACCAGCAGACGAAAACGTCCCCAGTCCACTCGGAACACTGAAGCTTTCTTT. This gives the protein CATSRRKRPQSTRNTEAFF. The whole variable domain, remainder taken from reference TRBV15 and TRBJ1-1, is DAMVIQNPRYQVTQFGKPVTLSCSQTLNHNVMYWYQQKSSQAPKLLFHYYDKDFNNEADTPDNFQSRRPNTSFCFLDIRSPGLGDTAMYLCATSRRKRPQSTRNTEAFFGQGTRLTVV.